These 26 T cell receptor beta chains originate from one sample sequenced in a study of T cell responses to AZD1222 COVID-19 vaccine. Sequenced by immunoSEQ multiplex PCR; TCRdb stores in-frame clones only, minus some. The sample lists 110,000 to 150,000 clones; approximately 94% were seen once. Sequencing used peripheral blood, obtained on day 0 of AZD1222 vaccination. The receptors derive from an adult in good health.

This rearrangement joins TRBV9 to TRBJ2-1; 13 bases are shared with TRBD2. V shed 4 bases and J 6 bases; nucleotides not matched to a gene: 10. In germline, CDR1 is SGDLS, CDR2 YYNGEE. CDR3 length equals 17 residues. The CDR3 nucleotides read TGTGCCAGCAGCTCCAGATCGGGACTAGCGGGGATCAATGAGCAGTTCTTC. Protein sequence: CASSSRSGLAGINEQFF.

V gene TRBV5-1 combines with J gene TRBJ1-1; unclear D gene. There are 14 residues in the CDR3. Deletions cut 4 bases from V and 0 bases from J, with 10 bases between. Germline V lookup: CDR1 SGHRS, CDR2 YFSETQ. CDR3 DNA sequence: TGCGCCAGCAGCCCTACAAAGCTGAACACTGAAGCTTTCTTT. Translation gives CASSPTKLNTEAFF.

A word on this clone: Other DNA sequences within the sample encode an identical CDR3. The gene calls are TRBV12-3 or TRBV12-4 and TRBJ1-5; D not certain. V lost 5 bases to trimming and J lost 1 base, with 3 bases between them. CDR3 length equals 12 residues. CDR3 amino acids: CASSPSNQPQHF. The CDR3 nucleotides read TGTGCCAGCAGTCCGAGCAATCAGCCCCAGCATTTT.

Concerning this clone itself: A read error may account for a junction end that differs from germline. V is TRBV19 and J is TRBJ2-4, with a possible D match to TRBD1 (6 bases). The CDR3 extends over 15 amino acids. From germline, CDR1 is LNHDA and CDR2 SQIVND (reference sequence). CDR3 protein: CASRRTPTGTSSWSF. The CDR3 bases are TGTGCCAGTAGGCGAACACCCACCGGGACATCAAGTTGGTCCTTC. Using reference TRBV19 and TRBJ2-4 for the parts outside the CDR3, the full variable domain is DGGITQSPKYLFRKEGQNVTLSCEQNLNHDAMYWYRQDPGQGLRLIYYSQIVNDFQKGDIAEGYSVSREKKESFPLTVTSAQKNPTAFYLCASRRTPTGTSSWSFGAGTRLSVL.

CDR3 coding DNA: TGTGCCAGCAGCCAAGGGTGGGGACAAGAGACCCAGTACTTC. Translated: CASSQGWGQETQYF. This rearrangement joins TRBV4-2 to TRBJ2-5, with unresolved D. Germline V gene data show CDR1 as LGHNA and CDR2 as YNFKEQ. The CDR3 loop spans 14 amino acids. V was pared by 1 base and J by 2 bases, with 8 bases between.

J is TRBJ2-3 and V is TRBV6-1; TRBD2 matches 8 bases. The trim removed 1 base at V and 6 bases at J, leaving 6 bases unmatched. The CDR3 sequence is 15 residues long. Germline-derived CDR1 and CDR2 are MNHNS and SASEGT. The CDR3, as DNA: TGTGCCAGCAGTGAAGGAGCGGGGGAATGGGATACGCAGTATTTT. Protein product: CASSEGAGEWDTQYF.

The chain uses TRBV10-3 and TRBJ1-1; a weak D match, TRBD1 (5 bases). V was shortened by 0 bases and J by 2 bases, with 13 bases between the two germline ends. This CDR3 has 16 amino acids. Per germline, CDR1 ENHRY and CDR2 SYGVKD. The CDR3 region is CAISESEGRGNTEAFF. CDR3 in DNA: TGTGCCATCAGTGAGTCAGAGGGAAGGGGAAACACTGAAGCTTTCTTT.

The chain uses TRBV4-1 and TRBJ2-7; the D gene is possibly TRBD2 (5 bases). The ends were cut back, 4 bases at V and 6 bases at J, with 7 bases in the middle. Germline V gives CDR1 MGHRA, CDR2 YSYEKL. The CDR3 runs to 11 residues. The CDR3 coding sequence is TGCGCCAGCAGCCTGGCGGGCGAGCAGTACTTC. Translated: CASSLAGEQYF.

V usage is TRBV10-3 and J usage is TRBJ1-6, with D maybe TRBD1 (6 bases). Germline V gives CDR1 ENHRY, CDR2 SYGVKD. V was pared by 6 bases and J by 7 bases, with 19 bases between. CDR3 size: 16 residues. The CDR3 bases are TGTGCCATCAGCGGAGGGTACGGGCAGGGGAATTCACCCCTCCACTTT. Protein: CAISGGYGQGNSPLHF.

The chain is built from TRBV6-5 and TRBJ2-5; possibly TRBD1 or TRBD2 for D (5 bases each). Germline CDR1 reads MNHEY; CDR2 reads SVGAGI. V was clipped by 6 bases and J by 5 bases, with 13 bases between them. CDR3 length: 13 amino acids. The chain's CDR3 is CASREETAETQYF. The CDR3 bases are TGTGCCAGCAGGGAGGAGACAGCCGAGACCCAGTACTTC.

The V call is TRBV2, the J call TRBJ2-4; D is possibly TRBD1 (6 bases). The CDR3 covers 14 residues. Germline CDR1 reads SNHLY; CDR2 reads FYNNEI. Trimming removed 8 bases from V and 3 bases from J, with 14 bases in between. The CDR3 nucleotides are TGTGCCAGCGGGGGCGCGTGGATCAAAAACATTCAGTACTTC. Encoded protein: CASGGAWIKNIQYF.

This clone was picked up one time. The CDR3 nucleotides are TGTGCCAGTTACGGCGGAGATCAGCCCCAGCATTTT. Protein product: CASYGGDQPQHF. V usage is TRBV19 and J usage is TRBJ1-5; the D is unclear. Germline V gene sequence: CDR1 LNHDA, CDR2 SQIVND (reference sequence). The CDR3 loop spans 12 amino acids. V gave up 8 bases and J gave up 5 bases, with 10 bases separating them.

V is TRBV7-2 and J is TRBJ1-2, with 7 bases identical to TRBD1. Trimming removed 8 bases from V and 4 bases from J; junction bases left unmatched: 10. CDR1 and CDR2 (germline): SGHTA, FQGNSA. CDR3 length: 14 residues. The CDR3 here is CASGGGGGSYGYTF. The CDR3 DNA follows: TGTGCCAGCGGAGGGGGAGGGGGCAGCTATGGCTACACCTTC.

This sequence joins TRBV18 and TRBJ1-1; D might be TRBD1 (6 bases). V was cut by 0 bases and J by 1 base, with 12 bases left in between. The CDR3 sequence is 16 residues long. Per the germline V gene, CDR1 is KGHSH and CDR2 is LQKENI. The CDR3 sequence: CASSPPWGPANTEAFF. CDR3 sequence (DNA): TGTGCCAGCTCACCACCATGGGGGCCTGCGAACACTGAAGCTTTCTTT.

This clone came up once. V gene TRBV5-1 combines with J gene TRBJ2-1, with TRBD2 matching 8 bases. CDR1 is SGHRS and CDR2 is YFSETQ in the germline V gene. The CDR3 extends over 12 amino acids. With 3 bases clipped from V and 10 bases from J, the junction kept 3 bases outside the gene matches. CDR3 residues: CASSSTSDEQFF. CDR3 bases: TGCGCCAGCAGCTCGACTAGCGACGAGCAGTTCTTC.

The CDR3 DNA is TGTGCCAGCAGCTTGGGGACGGTAAATGAAAAACTGTTTTTT. Residues: CASSLGTVNEKLFF. The genes are TRBV11-2 and TRBJ1-4; D is possibly TRBD1 (5 bases). This CDR3 has 14 amino acids. V was clipped by 3 bases and J by 5 bases, with 10 bases between them. Germline V gene sequence: CDR1 SGHAT, CDR2 FQNNGV.

By frequency in the sample, this clone is medium-sized (0.01 to 0.1%). The chain combines TRBV7-9 with TRBJ2-1; perhaps D is TRBD1 or TRBD2 (5 bases each). The CDR3 runs 14 residues. Looked up from germline, CDR1 is SEHNR and CDR2 is FQNEAQ (reference sequence). The germline V and J ends were trimmed by 10 bases and 3 bases, with 16 bases remaining between them. As DNA, the CDR3 is TGTGCCACCTCGGGGCCTAGGGGCTACAATGAGCAGTTCTTC. Translating gives CATSGPRGYNEQFF.

Concerning this clone: Mismatch with germline at one junction end may stem from a read error. V and J are TRBV6-2 or TRBV6-3 and TRBJ2-3; D not resolved. The CDR3 covers 15 residues. Germline values: CDR1 MNHEY, CDR2 SVGEGT. CDR3 nucleotides: TGTGCCAACAGTTACGTCGAGAGCGTCACAGATACGCAGTATTTT. It codes for CANSYVESVTDTQYF.

This chain joins TRBV5-5 and TRBJ2-1; D unclear. Trimming shortened V by 3 bases and J by 3 bases, and 16 bases separated the two germline ends. The CDR3 spans 16 residues. CDR1 is SGHKS, CDR2 YYEKEE, per germline (reference sequence). In nucleotides, the CDR3 is TGTGCCAGCAGCTCCCCTACTAAGGCCCGCTACAATGAGCAGTTCTTC. It is translated as CASSSPTKARYNEQFF.

CDR3 DNA sequence: TGTGCCTCAGATAACTATGGCTACACCTTC. The encoded protein is CASDNYGYTF. The genes are TRBV30 and TRBJ1-2; no firm D call. CDR1 and CDR2 from the germline V gene are GTSNPN and SVGIG (reference sequence). The CDR3 is made up of 10 amino acids. Trimming cost V 7 bases and J 1 base, with 4 bases left between them.

The chain is built from TRBV27 and TRBJ2-2; D call uncertain. Germline-derived CDR1 and CDR2 are MNHEY and SMNVEV (reference sequence). V was trimmed by 5 bases and J by 6 bases, leaving 4 bases between them. This CDR3 has 11 amino acids. In DNA form, the CDR3 reads TGTGCCAGCAGTGAGGCCGGGGAGCTGTTTTTT. Amino acid sequence: CASSEAGELFF.

The chain uses TRBV7-9 and TRBJ2-1; 8 positions agree with TRBD1. CDR3 length: 14 amino acids. The germline V gene has CDR1 SEHNR and CDR2 FQNEAQ (reference sequence). With V trimmed by 5 bases and J by 8 bases, 8 bases remained unmatched. CDR3 bases: TGTGCCAGCAGCGGGCCCAGGGGGCTCGATGAGCAGTTCTTC. It specifies CASSGPRGLDEQFF.

CDR3: CAWRWGTGVYGYTF. Here the CDR3 DNA reads TGTGCCTGGAGGTGGGGGACAGGGGTCTATGGCTACACCTTC. The chain carries TRBV30 and TRBJ1-2; 10 bases line up with TRBD1. Germline-derived CDR1 and CDR2 are GTSNPN and SVGIG (reference sequence). Trimming took 3 bases from V and 4 from J; bases not matched to a gene: 5. CDR3 length: 14 residues.

The V and J genes are TRBV7-2 and TRBJ1-2; D is uncertain. The CDR3 spans 13 residues. V was clipped by 1 base and J by 7 bases, with 10 bases between them. Germline V CDR1 and CDR2: SGHTA, FQGNSA. The DNA of the CDR3 is TGTGCCAGCAGCTTAGAGAGGGCGTCTGGCTACACCTTC. Amino acids: CASSLERASGYTF.

This chain links TRBV7-2 with TRBJ1-3, with 9 bases aligning to TRBD1. The germline V gene encodes CDR1 SGHTA and CDR2 FQGNSA. The CDR3 sequence is 16 residues long. Losses at the gene ends were 5 bases for V and 1 base for J; bases not matched to a gene: 6. The CDR3 loop reads CASSPLGQGSGNTIYF. The CDR3 DNA follows: TGTGCCAGCAGCCCTCTGGGACAGGGTTCTGGAAACACCATATATTTT.

The chain links TRBV29-1 to TRBJ2-1, with D possibly being TRBD2 (6 bases). Germline V gene lookup returns CDR1 SQVTM and CDR2 ANQGSEA. V dropped 1 base and J dropped 6 bases, with 13 bases sitting between them. This CDR3 spans 14 amino acids. In nucleotides, the CDR3 is TGCAGCGTTGAAGGGTGGCTAGCGAGCAATGAGCAGTTCTTC. Translation gives CSVEGWLASNEQFF.